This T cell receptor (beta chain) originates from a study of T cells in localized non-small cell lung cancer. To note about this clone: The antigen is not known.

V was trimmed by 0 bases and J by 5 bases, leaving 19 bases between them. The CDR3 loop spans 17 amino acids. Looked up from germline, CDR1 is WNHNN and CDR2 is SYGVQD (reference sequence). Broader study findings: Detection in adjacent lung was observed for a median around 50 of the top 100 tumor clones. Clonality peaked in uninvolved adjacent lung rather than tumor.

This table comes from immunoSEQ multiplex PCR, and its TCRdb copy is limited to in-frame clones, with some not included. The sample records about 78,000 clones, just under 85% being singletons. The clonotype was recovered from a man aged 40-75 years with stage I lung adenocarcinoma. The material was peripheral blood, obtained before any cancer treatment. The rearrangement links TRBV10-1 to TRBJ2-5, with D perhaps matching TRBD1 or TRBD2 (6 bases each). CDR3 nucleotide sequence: TGCGCCAGCAGTGAGTCCTTGACGGGGGCGCCCGGGGAGACCCAGTACTTC. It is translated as CASSESLTGAPGETQYF.